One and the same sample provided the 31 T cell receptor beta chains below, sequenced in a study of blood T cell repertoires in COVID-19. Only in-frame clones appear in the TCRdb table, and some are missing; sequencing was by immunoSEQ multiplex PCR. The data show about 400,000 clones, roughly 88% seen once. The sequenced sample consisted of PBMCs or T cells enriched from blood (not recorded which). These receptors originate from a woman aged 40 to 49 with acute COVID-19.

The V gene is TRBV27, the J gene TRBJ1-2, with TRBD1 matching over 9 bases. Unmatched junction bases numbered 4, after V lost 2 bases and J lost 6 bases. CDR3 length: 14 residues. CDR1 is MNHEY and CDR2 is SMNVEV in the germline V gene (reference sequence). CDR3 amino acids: CASSLVGTGNGYTF. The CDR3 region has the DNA TGTGCCAGCAGTTTAGTCGGGACAGGGAATGGCTACACCTTC.

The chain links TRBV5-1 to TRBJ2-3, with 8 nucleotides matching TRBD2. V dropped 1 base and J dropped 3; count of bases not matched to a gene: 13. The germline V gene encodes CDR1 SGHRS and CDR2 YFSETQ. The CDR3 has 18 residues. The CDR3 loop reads CASSLILAGGYLTDTQYF. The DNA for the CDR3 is TGCGCCAGCAGCTTGATCCTCGCGGGGGGTTATTTAACAGATACGCAGTATTTT. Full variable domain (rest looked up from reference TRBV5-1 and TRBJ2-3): KAGVTQTPRYLIKTRGQQVTLSCSPISGHRSVSWYQQTPGQGLQFLFEYFSETQRNKGNFPGRFSGRQFSNSRSEMNVSTLELGDSALYLCASSLILAGGYLTDTQYFGPGTRLTVL.

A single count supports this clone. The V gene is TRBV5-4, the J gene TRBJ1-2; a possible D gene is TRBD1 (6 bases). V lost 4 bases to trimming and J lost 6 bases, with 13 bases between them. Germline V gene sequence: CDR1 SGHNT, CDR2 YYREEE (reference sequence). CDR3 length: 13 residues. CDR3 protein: CASSGLTGNGYTF. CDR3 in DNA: TGTGCCAGCAGCGGGTTAACAGGGAATGGCTACACCTTC.

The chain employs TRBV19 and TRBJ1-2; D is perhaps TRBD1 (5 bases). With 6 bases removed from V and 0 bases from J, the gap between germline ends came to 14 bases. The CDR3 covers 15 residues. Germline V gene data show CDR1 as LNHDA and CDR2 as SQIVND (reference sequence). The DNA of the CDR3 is TGTGCCAGTAGAACCAGCGGGGGGGCTAACTATGGCTACACCTTC. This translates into CASRTSGGANYGYTF.

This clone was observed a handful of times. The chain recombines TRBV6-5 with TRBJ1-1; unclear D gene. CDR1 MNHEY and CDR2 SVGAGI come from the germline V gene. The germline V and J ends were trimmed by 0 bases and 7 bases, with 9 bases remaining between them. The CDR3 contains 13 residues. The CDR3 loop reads CASSYSNGYEAFF. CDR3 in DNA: TGTGCCAGCAGTTACTCGAACGGTTATGAAGCTTTCTTT.

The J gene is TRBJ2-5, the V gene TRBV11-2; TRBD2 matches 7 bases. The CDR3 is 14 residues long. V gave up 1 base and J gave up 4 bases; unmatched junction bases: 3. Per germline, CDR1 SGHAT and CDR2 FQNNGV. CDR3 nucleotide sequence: TGTGCCAGCAGCTTAGGGACTAGGAGAGAGACCCAGTACTTC. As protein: CASSLGTRRETQYF.

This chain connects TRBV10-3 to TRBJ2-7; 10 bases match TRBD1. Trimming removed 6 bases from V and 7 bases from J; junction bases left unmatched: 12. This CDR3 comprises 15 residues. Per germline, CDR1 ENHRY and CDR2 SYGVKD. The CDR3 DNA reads TGTGCCATCAGCGCCGGGACAGGGGTTCACAGGGAGCAGTACTTC. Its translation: CAISAGTGVHREQYF.

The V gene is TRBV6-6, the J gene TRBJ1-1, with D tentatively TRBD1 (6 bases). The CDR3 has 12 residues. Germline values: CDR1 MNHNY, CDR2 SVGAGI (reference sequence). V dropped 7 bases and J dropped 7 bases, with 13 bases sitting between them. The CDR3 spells CASNGQGSEAFF. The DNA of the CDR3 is TGTGCCAGCAACGGGCAGGGGAGTGAAGCTTTCTTT.

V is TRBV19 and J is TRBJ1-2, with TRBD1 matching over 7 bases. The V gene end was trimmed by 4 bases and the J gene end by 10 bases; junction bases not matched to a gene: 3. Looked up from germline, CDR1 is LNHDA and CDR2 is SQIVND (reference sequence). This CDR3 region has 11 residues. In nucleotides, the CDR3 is TGTGCCAGTAGTAGTAGGGGGCTCTACACCTTC. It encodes CASSSRGLYTF.

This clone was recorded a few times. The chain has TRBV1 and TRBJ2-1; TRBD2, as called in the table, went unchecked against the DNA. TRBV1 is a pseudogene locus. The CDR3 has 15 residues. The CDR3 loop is CTSSLGGGPSGYPFF. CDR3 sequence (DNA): TGCACCAGCAGCCTAGGAGGCGGGCCTAGCGGGTATCCGTTCTTC.

CDR3 in amino acids: CASSSYGGAYEQYF. CDR3 sequence (DNA): TGCGCCAGCAGTTCTTACGGAGGGGCCTACGAGCAGTACTTC. The J gene is TRBJ2-7, the V gene TRBV5-1, with D maybe TRBD2 (6 bases). The germline gives CDR1 SGHRS, CDR2 YFSETQ. The CDR3 spans 14 residues. V lost 5 bases, J lost 2 bases, and 14 bases lay in between.

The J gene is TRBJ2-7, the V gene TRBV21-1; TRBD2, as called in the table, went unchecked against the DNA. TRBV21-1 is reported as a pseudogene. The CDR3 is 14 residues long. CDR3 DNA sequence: TGTGCCAGTTCCGGGGGGGGGATTCCCTACGAGCAGTACTTC. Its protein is CASSGGGIPYEQYF.

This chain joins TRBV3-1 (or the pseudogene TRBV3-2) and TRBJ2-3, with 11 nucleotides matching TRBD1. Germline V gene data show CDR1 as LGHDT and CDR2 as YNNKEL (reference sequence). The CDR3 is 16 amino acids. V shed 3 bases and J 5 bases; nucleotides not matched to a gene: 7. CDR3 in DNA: TGTGCCAGCAGCCAGAGGACAGGGGGCGCCGAAGATACGCAGTATTTT. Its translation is CASSQRTGGAEDTQYF.

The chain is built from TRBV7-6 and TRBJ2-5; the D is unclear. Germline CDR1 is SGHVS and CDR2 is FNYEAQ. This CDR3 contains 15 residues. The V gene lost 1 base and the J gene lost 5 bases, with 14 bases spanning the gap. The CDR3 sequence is CASSLVPGSSETQYF. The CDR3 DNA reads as TGTGCCAGCAGCTTAGTCCCCGGGTCGTCGGAGACCCAGTACTTC.

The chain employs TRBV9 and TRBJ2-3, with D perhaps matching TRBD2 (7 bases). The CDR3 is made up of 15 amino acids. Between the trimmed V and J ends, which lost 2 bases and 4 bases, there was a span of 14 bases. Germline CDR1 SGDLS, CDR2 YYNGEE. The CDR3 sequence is CASSVRRGGADTQYF. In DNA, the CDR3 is TGTGCCAGCAGCGTGCGGAGGGGGGGCGCAGATACGCAGTATTTT.

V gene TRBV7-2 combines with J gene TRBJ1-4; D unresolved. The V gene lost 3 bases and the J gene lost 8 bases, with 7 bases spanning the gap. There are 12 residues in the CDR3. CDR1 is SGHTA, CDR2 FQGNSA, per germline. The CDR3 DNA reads TGTGCCAGCAGCTTCTTGAGCGAAAAACTGTTTTTT. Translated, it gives CASSFLSEKLFF. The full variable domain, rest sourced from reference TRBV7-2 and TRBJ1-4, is GAGVSQSPSNKVTEKGKDVELRCDPISGHTALYWYRQSLGQGLEFLIYFQGNSAPDKSGLPSDRFSAERTGGSVSTLTIQRTQQEDSAVYLCASSFLSEKLFFGSGTQLSVL.

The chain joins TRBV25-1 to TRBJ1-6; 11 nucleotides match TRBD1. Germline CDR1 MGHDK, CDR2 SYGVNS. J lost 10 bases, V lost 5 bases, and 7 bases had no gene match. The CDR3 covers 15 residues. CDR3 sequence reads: CASSSGTGGWSPLHF. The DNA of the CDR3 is TGTGCCAGCAGTTCCGGGACAGGGGGTTGGTCACCCCTCCACTTT.

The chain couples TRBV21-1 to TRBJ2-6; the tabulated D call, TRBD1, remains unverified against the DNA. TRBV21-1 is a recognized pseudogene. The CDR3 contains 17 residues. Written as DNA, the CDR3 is TGTGCCAGCAGCAGGGGACAGGGATTAGCTGGGGCCAACGTCCTGACTTTC. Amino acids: CASSRGQGLAGANVLTF.

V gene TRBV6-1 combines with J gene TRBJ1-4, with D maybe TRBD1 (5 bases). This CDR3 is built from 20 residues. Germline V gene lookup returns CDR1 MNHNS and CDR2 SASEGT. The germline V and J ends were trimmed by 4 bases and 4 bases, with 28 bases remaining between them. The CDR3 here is CASSAPSREVLTTGNEKLFF. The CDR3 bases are TGTGCCAGCAGTGCCCCGAGCAGGGAAGTCCTCACAACTGGTAATGAAAAACTGTTTTTT.

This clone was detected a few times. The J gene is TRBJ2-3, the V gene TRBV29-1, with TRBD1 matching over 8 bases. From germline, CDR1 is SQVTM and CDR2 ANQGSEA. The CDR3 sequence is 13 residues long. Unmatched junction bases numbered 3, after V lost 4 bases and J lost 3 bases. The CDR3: CSVVGTGTDTQYF. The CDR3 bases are TGCAGCGTTGTTGGGACAGGTACAGATACGCAGTATTTT.

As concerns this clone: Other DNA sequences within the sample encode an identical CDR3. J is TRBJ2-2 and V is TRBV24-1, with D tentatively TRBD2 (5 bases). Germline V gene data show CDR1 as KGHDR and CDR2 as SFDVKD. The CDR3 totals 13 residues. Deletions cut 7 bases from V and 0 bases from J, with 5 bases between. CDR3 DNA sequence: TGTGCCACCAGGGGAGCGAACACCGGGGAGCTGTTTTTT. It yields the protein CATRGANTGELFF.

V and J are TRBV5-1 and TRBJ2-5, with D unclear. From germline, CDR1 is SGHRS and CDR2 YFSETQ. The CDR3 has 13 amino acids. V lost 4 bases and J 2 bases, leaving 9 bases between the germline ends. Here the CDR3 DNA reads TGCGCCAGCAGCGGGCCTCAGCAAGAGACCCAGTACTTC. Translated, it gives CASSGPQQETQYF.

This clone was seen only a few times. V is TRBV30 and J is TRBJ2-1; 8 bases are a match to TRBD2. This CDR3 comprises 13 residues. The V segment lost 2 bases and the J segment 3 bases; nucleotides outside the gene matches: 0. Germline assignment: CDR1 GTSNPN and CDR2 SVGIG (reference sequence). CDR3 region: CAWSSGGYNEQFF. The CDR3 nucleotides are TGTGCCTGGAGTAGCGGGGGCTACAATGAGCAGTTCTTC.

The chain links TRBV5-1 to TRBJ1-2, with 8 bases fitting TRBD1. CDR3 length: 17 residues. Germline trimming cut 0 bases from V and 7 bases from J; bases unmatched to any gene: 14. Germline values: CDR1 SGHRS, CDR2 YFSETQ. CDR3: CASSLESGTGSIGGYTF. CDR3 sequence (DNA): TGCGCCAGCAGCTTGGAGTCCGGGACAGGTAGTATCGGTGGCTACACCTTC.

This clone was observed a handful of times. The CDR3 DNA reads TGTGCCAGCAGCCGGGGACTTAGGAGCTCCTACAATGAGCAGTTCTTC. It translates to CASSRGLRSSYNEQFF. This chain links TRBV5-4 with TRBJ2-1; TRBD2 is a possible D gene (6 bases). The CDR3 sequence is 16 residues long. Per germline, CDR1 SGHNT and CDR2 YYREEE (reference sequence). V dropped 4 bases and J dropped 0 bases, with 14 bases sitting between them.

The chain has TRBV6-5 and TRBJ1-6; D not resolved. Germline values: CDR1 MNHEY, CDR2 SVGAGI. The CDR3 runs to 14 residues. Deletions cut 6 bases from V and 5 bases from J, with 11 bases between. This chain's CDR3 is CASRSDTNNSPLHF. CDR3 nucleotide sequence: TGTGCCAGCAGATCCGACACCAATAATTCACCCCTCCACTTT.

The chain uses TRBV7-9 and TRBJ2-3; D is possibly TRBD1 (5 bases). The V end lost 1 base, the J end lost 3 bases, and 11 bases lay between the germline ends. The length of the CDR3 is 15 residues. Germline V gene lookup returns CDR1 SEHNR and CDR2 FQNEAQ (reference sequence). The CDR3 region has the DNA TGTGCCAGCAGCTTAGATCTGACAGTAACAGATACGCAGTATTTT. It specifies CASSLDLTVTDTQYF. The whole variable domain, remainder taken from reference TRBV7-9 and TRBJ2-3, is DTGVSQNPRHKITKRGQNVTFRCDPISEHNRLYWYRQTLGQGPEFLTYFQNEAQLEKSRLLSDRFSAERPKGSFSTLEIQRTEQGDSAMYLCASSLDLTVTDTQYFGPGTRLTVL.

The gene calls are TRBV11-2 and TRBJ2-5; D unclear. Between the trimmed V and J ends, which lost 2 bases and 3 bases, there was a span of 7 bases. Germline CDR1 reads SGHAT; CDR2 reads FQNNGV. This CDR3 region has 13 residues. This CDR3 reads CASSLTNKETQYF. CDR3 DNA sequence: TGTGCCAGCAGCTTAACAAACAAAGAGACCCAGTACTTC.

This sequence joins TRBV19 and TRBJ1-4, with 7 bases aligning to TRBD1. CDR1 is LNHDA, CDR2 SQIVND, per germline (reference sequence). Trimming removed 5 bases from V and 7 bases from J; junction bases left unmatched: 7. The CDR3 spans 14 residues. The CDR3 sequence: CASSEAGGSEKLFF. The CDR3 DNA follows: TGTGCCAGTAGTGAGGCAGGGGGAAGTGAAAAACTGTTTTTT.

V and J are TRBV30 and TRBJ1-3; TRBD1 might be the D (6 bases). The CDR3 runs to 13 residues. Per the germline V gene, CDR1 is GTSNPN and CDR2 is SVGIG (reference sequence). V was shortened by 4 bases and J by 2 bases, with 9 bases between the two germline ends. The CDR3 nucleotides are TGTGCCTGGACGGGGGGCCCTGGAAACACCATATATTTT. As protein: CAWTGGPGNTIYF.

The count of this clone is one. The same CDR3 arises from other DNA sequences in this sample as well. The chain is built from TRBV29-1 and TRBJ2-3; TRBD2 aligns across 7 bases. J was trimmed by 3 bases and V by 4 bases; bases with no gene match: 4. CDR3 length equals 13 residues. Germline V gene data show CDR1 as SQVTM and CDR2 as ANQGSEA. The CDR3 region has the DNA TGCAGCGTTGGTGGCGGGGGTACAGATACGCAGTATTTT. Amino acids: CSVGGGGTDTQYF.